The 6 T cell receptor beta chains below were found in one sample sequenced in a study of PD-L1 blockade in urothelial cancer. The sample's time point: peripheral blood 6 weeks after treatment start. Clones were read by immunoSEQ multiplex PCR, and TCRdb kept only the in-frame ones, dropping some. The table has 72,000 or so clones, 88% seen once. This specimen was PBMCs, taken around atezolizumab (anti-PD-L1) treatment. These receptors all stem from a man aged 55-75 years with urothelial cancer.

V and J are TRBV4-2 and TRBJ1-6, with 10 bases identical to TRBD1. Germline CDR1 LGHNA, CDR2 YNFKEQ. V dropped 4 bases and J dropped 11; count of bases not matched to a gene: 8. The CDR3 length is 15 residues. The CDR3 coding sequence is TGTGCCAGCAGCCCCCTATTGGACAGGGGGGCACCCCTCCACTTT. The encoded protein is CASSPLLDRGAPLHF.

The CDR3 DNA is TGTGCCAGCAGTCCCCAGGGAAACAATCAGCCCCAGCATTTT. Translation gives CASSPQGNNQPQHF. The chain recombines TRBV27 with TRBJ1-5; tentatively, D is TRBD1 (5 bases). The CDR3 extends over 14 amino acids. CDR1 MNHEY and CDR2 SMNVEV come from the germline V gene (reference sequence). V was pared by 5 bases and J by 3 bases, with 11 bases between.

V is TRBV28 and J is TRBJ1-1; 7 bases agree with TRBD1. Trimming at V came to 0 bases and at J to 2 bases, leaving 3 bases not matched to a gene. The CDR3 is made up of 15 amino acids. Germline V CDR1 and CDR2: MDHEN, SYDVKM. The CDR3 coding sequence is TGTGCCAGCAGTTTATGGAGGGGGCGCAACACTGAAGCTTTCTTT. It is translated as CASSLWRGRNTEAFF.

The chain employs TRBV5-4 and TRBJ2-6; TRBD1 is a possible D gene (5 bases). The germline V gene has CDR1 SGHNT and CDR2 YYREEE (reference sequence). V dropped 1 base and J dropped 1 base, with 12 bases sitting between them. This CDR3 is 17 amino acids long. The CDR3 sequence is CASSLRVRASGANVLTF. The CDR3 nucleotides read TGTGCCAGCAGCTTGAGGGTCAGGGCGTCTGGGGCCAACGTCCTGACTTTC.

The genes are TRBV4-3 and TRBJ2-1; 14 nucleotides line up with TRBD2. The ends lost 4 bases at V and 5 bases at J; junction bases unmatched: 4. Germline CDR1 reads LGHNA; CDR2 reads YSLEER. The CDR3 totals 16 residues. The DNA for the CDR3 is TGCGCCAGCAGCCGGGAGGGACTAGCGGGAGACAATGAGCAGTTCTTC. Protein product: CASSREGLAGDNEQFF.

The J gene is TRBJ1-1, the V gene TRBV18; D may be TRBD1 (6 bases). This CDR3 has 12 residues. CDR1 and CDR2 from the germline V gene are KGHSH and LQKENI. V lost 2 bases and J lost 7, with 8 bases in between. Here the CDR3 DNA reads TGTGCCAGCTCACCAGACAGGATTGAAGCTTTCTTT. Encoded protein: CASSPDRIEAFF.